Following are 13 T cell receptor beta chains from one sample sequenced in a study of molecular identifiers for immune sequencing clone quantification. TCRdb reprocessed the PCR reads with MiXCR, giving one entry per CDR3 protein. The table shows about 630,000 distinct CDR3 sequences, with roughly 27% occurring only once. Specimen: naive CD8+ T cells from blood, with Jurkat cell RNA spiked in. As to subset: FACS-sorted CD8+CD4-CCR7+CD45RA+ naive T cells. Receptors originate from a human donor in good health. Some libraries in this study had Jurkat cell RNA spiked in.

The chain has TRBV5-5 and TRBJ2-1; 8 bases are shared with TRBD1. Germline trimming cut 4 bases from V and 7 bases from J; bases unmatched to any gene: 19. The CDR3 extends over 18 amino acids. The germline V gene encodes CDR1 SGHKS and CDR2 YYEKEE (reference sequence). CDR3 nucleotide sequence: TGTGCCAGCAGCCTTTCTTCTTTGGTCGGGACAGGCCTGAATGAGCAGTTCTTC. Translating it yields CASSLSSLVGTGLNEQFF. The full variable domain, in which reference TRBV5-5 and TRBJ2-1 provide the parts outside the CDR3, is DAGVTQSPTHLIKTRGQQVTLRCSPISGHKSVSWYQQVLGQGPQFIFQYYEKEERGRGNFPDRFSARQFPNYSSELNVNALLLGDSALYLCASSLSSLVGTGLNEQFFGPGTRLTVL.

This clonotype was found many times. This chain connects TRBV2 to TRBJ1-5; D remains ambiguous. The germline V and J ends were trimmed by 6 bases and 0 bases, with 9 bases remaining between them. The CDR3 is 14 amino acids. CDR1 and CDR2 (germline): SNHLY, FYNNEI. As DNA, the CDR3 is TGTGCCAGCAGAGGACCATTTAGCAATCAGCCCCAGCATTTT. Its translation is CASRGPFSNQPQHF.

Remarks on this clonotype: A read error may be the cause here, since a much bigger clone is one base away. The rearrangement links TRBV5-6 to TRBJ2-7; the match to TRBD2 covers 9 bases. CDR3 length: 15 amino acids. Looked up from germline, CDR1 is SGHDT and CDR2 is YYEEEE. This CDR3 is CASSSPGTSWYEQCF. The CDR3 DNA reads TGTGCCAGCAGCTCCCCGGGGACTAGCTGGTACGAGCAGTGCTTC.

In its sample, this clonotype was seen many times. The genes are TRBV28 and TRBJ2-7; D tentatively reads TRBD1 or TRBD2 (5 bases each). The CDR3 covers 15 residues. Between the trimmed V and J ends, which lost 5 bases and 2 bases, there was a span of 16 bases. Looked up from germline, CDR1 is MDHEN and CDR2 is SYDVKM. In DNA, the CDR3 is TGTGCCAGCAGTGACCGGGACGGCTGGCCCTACGAGCAGTACTTC. Translating gives CASSDRDGWPYEQYF.

This clonotype was counted at least ten times. The J gene is TRBJ2-7, the V gene TRBV9, with D perhaps being TRBD1 or TRBD2 (5 bases each). Trimming removed 3 bases from V and 0 bases from J, with 7 bases in between. CDR3 length: 13 residues. Germline V gives CDR1 SGDLS, CDR2 YYNGEE. The CDR3 sequence: CASSGGSSYEQYF. In nucleotides, the CDR3 is TGTGCCAGCAGCGGGGGGAGCTCCTACGAGCAGTACTTC.

Ten or more counts support this clonotype. The CDR3 DNA is TGTGCCTGGACCCCGGGACTAGCGGGCGAGCAGTACTTC. Translating gives CAWTPGLAGEQYF. The genes are TRBV30 and TRBJ2-7; 12 nucleotides line up with TRBD2. CDR3 size: 13 residues. Germline CDR1 is GTSNPN and CDR2 is SVGIG (reference sequence). V lost 4 bases to trimming and J lost 6 bases; unmatched junction nucleotides: 4. The full variable domain, completed using reference TRBV30 and TRBJ2-7, is SQTIHQWPATLVQPVGSPLSLECTVEGTSNPNLYWYRQAAGRGLQLLFYSVGIGQISSEVPQNLSASRPQDRQFILSSKKLLLSDSGFYLCAWTPGLAGEQYFGPGTRLTVT.

The table lists this clonotype with a few counts. This sequence joins TRBV13 and TRBJ2-7; D perhaps matches TRBD2 (7 bases). Trimming left V 5 bases short and J 3 bases short, with 14 bases between. CDR3 length: 14 residues. Germline assignment: CDR1 PRHDT and CDR2 FYEKMQ (reference sequence). The CDR3 sequence is CASSREGHFYEQYF. In nucleotides, the CDR3 is TGTGCCAGCAGCAGGGAGGGACACTTCTACGAGCAGTACTTC.

CDR3 in amino acids: CASSLSRDRGLSPLHF. CDR3 nucleotides: TGTGCCAGCTCTCTTTCCCGGGACAGGGGGCTTTCACCCCTCCACTTT. The chain uses TRBV27 and TRBJ1-6; 12 bases match TRBD1. The CDR3 has 16 amino acids. In germline, CDR1 is MNHEY, CDR2 SMNVEV (reference sequence). With 8 bases clipped from V and 9 bases from J, the junction kept 11 bases outside the gene matches.

This clonotype was recorded once. This may come from a read error, since a much larger clone is one base off. The chain has TRBV7-2 and TRBJ1-5; D is uncertain. V lost 6 bases and J lost 7, with 13 bases in between. In germline, CDR1 is SGHTA, CDR2 FQGNSA. This CDR3 region has 13 residues. The CDR3 region has the DNA TGTGCCAGCAGTGGCTATACGGGCCAGCCCCAGCATTTT. Translation: CASSGYTGQPQHF.

A few counts support this clonotype. The chain combines TRBV4-2 with TRBJ2-7, with a possible D match to TRBD2 (7 bases). In germline, CDR1 is LGHNA, CDR2 YNFKEQ. The CDR3 contains 16 residues. Trimming stripped 1 base from V and 5 bases from J, with 18 bases between. CDR3 loop: CASSQVGAGVRNEQYF. CDR3 in DNA: TGTGCCAGCAGCCAAGTGGGGGCGGGAGTGCGCAACGAGCAGTACTTC.

This clonotype was counted ten times or more. The rearrangement links TRBV20-1 to TRBJ2-3, with D unclear. This CDR3 has 11 amino acids. Per germline, CDR1 DFQATT and CDR2 SNEGSKA (reference sequence). Trimming stripped 3 bases from V and 3 bases from J, with 4 bases between. In DNA form, the CDR3 reads TGCAGTGCTAGGGATACAGATACGCAGTATTTT. It yields the protein CSARDTDTQYF.

This clonotype has only a few counts. J is TRBJ2-2 and V is TRBV28, with D possibly matching TRBD1 (6 bases). Trimming cost V 3 bases and J 4 bases, with 12 bases left between them. Germline V gene sequence: CDR1 MDHEN, CDR2 SYDVKM. The CDR3 sequence is 15 residues long. The CDR3 DNA follows: TGTGCCAGCAGTTTTTCACAGGGCGGCACCGGGGAGCTGTTTTTT. Translated, it gives CASSFSQGGTGELFF.

For this clonotype: Germline is not matched at one junction end, which may reflect a read error. This rearrangement joins TRBV19 to TRBJ2-7; the D is unclear. Germline CDR1 and CDR2: LNHDA and SQIVND (reference sequence). The CDR3 contains 13 residues. The CDR3, as DNA: TGTGCCAGTAGTTCAGGAACCGGCTACGGGCAGTACTTC. As protein: CASSSGTGYGQYF.